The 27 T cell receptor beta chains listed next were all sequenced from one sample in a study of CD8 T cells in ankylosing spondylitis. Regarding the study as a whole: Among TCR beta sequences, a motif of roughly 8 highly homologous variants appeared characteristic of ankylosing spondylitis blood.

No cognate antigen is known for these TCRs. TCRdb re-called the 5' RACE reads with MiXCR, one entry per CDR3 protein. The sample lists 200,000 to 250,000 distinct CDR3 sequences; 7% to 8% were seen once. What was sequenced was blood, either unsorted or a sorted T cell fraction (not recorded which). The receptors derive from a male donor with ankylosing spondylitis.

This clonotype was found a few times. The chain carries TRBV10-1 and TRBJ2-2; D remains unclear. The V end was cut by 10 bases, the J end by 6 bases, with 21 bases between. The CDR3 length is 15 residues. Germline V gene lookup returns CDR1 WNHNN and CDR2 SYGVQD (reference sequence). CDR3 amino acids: CAILRAPQVPGELFF. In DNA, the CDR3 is TGCGCCATCCTAAGGGCGCCCCAGGTACCCGGGGAGCTGTTTTTT.

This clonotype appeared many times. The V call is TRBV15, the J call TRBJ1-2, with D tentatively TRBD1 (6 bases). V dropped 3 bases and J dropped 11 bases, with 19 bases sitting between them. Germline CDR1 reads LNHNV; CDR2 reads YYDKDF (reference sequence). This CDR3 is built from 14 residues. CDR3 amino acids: CATSRARGPHNYTF. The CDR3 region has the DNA TGTGCCACCAGCAGGGCACGGGGGCCACACAATTACACCTTC.

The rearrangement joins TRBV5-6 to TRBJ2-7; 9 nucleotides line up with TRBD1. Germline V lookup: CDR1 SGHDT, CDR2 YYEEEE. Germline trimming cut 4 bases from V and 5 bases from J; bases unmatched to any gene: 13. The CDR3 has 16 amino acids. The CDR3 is CASSIFAGTGPHEQYF. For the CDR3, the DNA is TGTGCCAGCAGCATTTTTGCCGGGACAGGGCCGCACGAGCAGTACTTC.

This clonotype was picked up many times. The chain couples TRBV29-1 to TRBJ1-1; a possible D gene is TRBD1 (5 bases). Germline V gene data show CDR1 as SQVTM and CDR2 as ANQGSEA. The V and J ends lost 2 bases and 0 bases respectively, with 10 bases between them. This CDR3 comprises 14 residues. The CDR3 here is CSVELRGVNTEAFF. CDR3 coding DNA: TGCAGCGTTGAATTACGGGGGGTGAACACTGAAGCTTTCTTT.

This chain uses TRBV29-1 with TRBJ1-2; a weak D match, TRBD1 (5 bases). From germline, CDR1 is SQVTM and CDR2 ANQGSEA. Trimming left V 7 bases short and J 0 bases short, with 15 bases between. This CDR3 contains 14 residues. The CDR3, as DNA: TGCAGCGCAAGCGCCTGGGGGGCTAACTATGGCTACACCTTC. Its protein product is CSASAWGANYGYTF.

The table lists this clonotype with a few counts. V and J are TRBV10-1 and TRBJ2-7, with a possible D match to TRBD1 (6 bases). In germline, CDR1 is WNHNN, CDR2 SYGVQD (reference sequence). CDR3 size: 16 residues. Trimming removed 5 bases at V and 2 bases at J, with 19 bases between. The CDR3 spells CASSIAPARGPYEQYF. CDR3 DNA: TGCGCCAGCAGTATCGCCCCGGCCAGGGGACCCTACGAGCAGTACTTC.

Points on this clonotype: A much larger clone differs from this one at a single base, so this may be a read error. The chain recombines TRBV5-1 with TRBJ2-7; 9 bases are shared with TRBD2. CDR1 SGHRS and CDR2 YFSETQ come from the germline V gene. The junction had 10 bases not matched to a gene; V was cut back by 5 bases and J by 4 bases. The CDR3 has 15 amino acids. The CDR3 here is CASRTSGSGSYEQYF. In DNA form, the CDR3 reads TGCGCCAGCAGGACTAGCGGTTCTGGGTCTTACGAGCAGTACTTC.

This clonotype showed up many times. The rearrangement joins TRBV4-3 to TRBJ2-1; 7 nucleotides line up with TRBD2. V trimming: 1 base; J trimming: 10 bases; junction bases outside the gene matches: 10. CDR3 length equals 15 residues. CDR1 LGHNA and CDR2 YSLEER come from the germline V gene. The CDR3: CASSQGLAVVEEQFF. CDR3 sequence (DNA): TGCGCCAGCAGCCAAGGACTAGCCGTAGTGGAGGAGCAGTTCTTC.

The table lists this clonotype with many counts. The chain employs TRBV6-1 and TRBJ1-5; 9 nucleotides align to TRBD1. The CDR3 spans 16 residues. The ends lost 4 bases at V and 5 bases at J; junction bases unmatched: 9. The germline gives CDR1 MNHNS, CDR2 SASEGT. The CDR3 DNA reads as TGTGCCAGCAGTGTAACCCGGGGACAGGGTTATCAGCCCCAGCATTTT. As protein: CASSVTRGQGYQPQHF.

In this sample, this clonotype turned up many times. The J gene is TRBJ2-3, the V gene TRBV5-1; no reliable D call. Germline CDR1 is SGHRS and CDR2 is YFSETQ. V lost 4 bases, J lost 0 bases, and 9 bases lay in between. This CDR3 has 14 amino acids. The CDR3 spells CASSLGRSTDTQYF. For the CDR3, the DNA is TGCGCCAGCAGCCTCGGACGGAGCACAGATACGCAGTATTTT.

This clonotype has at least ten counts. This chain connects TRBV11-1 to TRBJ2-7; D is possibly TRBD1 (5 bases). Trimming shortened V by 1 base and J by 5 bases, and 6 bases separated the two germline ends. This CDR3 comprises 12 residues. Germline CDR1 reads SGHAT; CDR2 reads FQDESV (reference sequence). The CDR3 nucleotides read TGTGCCAGCAGCTTAGGGGGCCACGAGCAGTACTTC. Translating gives CASSLGGHEQYF.

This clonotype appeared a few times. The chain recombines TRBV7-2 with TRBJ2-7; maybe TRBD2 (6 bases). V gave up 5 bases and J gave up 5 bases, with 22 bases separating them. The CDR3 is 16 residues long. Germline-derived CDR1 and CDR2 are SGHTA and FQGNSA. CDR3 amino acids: CASSLGGDGLFDEQYF. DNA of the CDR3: TGTGCCAGCAGCCTAGGAGGGGACGGTCTCTTCGACGAGCAGTACTTC.

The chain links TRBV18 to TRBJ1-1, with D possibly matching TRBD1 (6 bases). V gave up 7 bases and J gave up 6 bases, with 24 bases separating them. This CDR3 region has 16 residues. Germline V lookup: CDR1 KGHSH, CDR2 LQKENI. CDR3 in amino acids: CASCPERGATEPEAFF. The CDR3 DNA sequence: TGTGCCAGCTGCCCTGAGAGGGGGGCCACTGAACCTGAAGCTTTCTTT.

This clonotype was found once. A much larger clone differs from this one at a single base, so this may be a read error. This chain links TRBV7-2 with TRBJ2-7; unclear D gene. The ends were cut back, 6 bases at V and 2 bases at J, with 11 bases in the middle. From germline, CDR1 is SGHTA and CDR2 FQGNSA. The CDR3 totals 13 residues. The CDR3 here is CASRPDGAYEQYF. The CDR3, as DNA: TGTGCCAGCAGACCCGACGGAGCCTACGAGCAGTACTTC.

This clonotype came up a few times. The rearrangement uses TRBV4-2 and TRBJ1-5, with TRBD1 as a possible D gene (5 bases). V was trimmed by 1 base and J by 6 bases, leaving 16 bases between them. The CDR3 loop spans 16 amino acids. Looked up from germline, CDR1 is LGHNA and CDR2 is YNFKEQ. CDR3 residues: CASSQGAGRGRQPQHF. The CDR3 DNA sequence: TGTGCCAGCAGCCAAGGGGCAGGGAGAGGTCGTCAGCCCCAGCATTTT.

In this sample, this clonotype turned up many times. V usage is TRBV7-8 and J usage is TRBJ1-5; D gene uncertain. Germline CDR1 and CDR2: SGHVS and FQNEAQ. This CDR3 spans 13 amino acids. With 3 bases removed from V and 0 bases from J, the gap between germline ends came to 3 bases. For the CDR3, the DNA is TGTGCCAGCAGCTTTAGTAGCAATCAGCCCCAGCATTTT. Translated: CASSFSSNQPQHF.

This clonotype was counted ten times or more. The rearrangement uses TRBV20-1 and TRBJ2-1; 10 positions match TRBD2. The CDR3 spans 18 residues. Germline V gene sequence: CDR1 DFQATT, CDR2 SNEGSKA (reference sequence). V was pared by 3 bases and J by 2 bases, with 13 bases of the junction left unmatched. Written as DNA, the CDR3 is TGCAGTGCTAGTACCCTAGCGGGAGTTTCCCTCGCCTACAATGAGCAGTTCTTC. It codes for CSASTLAGVSLAYNEQFF.

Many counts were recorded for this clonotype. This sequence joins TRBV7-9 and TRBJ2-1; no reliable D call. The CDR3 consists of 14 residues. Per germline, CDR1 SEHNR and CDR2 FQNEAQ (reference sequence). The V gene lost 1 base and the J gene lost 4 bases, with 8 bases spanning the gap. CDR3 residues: CASSLGAAYNEQFF. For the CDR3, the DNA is TGTGCCAGCAGCTTAGGCGCAGCTTACAATGAGCAGTTCTTC.

The CDR3 loop is CASSLGGAWTEAFF. For the CDR3, the DNA is TGTGCCAGCAGTTTGGGGGGCGCGTGGACTGAAGCTTTCTTT. The gene calls are TRBV12-3 or TRBV12-4 and TRBJ1-1, with a weak D call TRBD1 (6 bases). With 3 bases removed from V and 5 bases from J, the gap between germline ends came to 13 bases. This CDR3 contains 14 residues.

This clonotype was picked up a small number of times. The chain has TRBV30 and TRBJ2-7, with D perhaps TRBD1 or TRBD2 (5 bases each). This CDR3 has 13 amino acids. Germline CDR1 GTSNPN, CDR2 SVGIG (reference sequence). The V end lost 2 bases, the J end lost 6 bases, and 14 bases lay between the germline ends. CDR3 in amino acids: CAWSSGPQLEQYF. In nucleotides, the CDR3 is TGTGCCTGGAGTTCGGGACCGCAACTCGAGCAGTACTTC.

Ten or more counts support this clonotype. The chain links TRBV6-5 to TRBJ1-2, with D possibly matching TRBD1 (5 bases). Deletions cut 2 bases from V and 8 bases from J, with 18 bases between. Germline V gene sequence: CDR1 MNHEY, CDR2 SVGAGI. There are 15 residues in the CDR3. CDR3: CASSYADGGMRGYTF. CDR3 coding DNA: TGTGCCAGCAGTTACGCGGACGGGGGAATGAGGGGCTACACCTTC.

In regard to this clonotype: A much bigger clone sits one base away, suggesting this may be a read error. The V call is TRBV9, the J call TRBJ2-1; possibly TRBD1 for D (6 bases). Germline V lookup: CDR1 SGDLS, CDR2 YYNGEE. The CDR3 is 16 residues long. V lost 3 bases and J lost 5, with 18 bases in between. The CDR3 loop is CASSENIRDTNNEQFF. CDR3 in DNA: TGTGCCAGCAGCGAGAATATCCGGGACACCAACAATGAGCAGTTCTTC. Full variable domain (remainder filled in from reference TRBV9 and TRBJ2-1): DSGVTQTPKHLITATGQRVTLRCSPRSGDLSVYWYQQSLDQGLQFLIQYYNGEERAKGNILERFSAQQFPDLHSELNLSSLELGDSALYFCASSENIRDTNNEQFFGPGTRLTVL.

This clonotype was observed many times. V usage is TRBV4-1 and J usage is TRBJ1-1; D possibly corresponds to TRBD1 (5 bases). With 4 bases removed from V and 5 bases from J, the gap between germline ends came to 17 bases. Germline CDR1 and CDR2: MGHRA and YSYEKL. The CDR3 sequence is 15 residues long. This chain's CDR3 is CASSLHGQGETEAFF. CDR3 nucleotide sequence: TGCGCCAGCAGCCTACATGGCCAGGGAGAGACTGAAGCTTTCTTT.

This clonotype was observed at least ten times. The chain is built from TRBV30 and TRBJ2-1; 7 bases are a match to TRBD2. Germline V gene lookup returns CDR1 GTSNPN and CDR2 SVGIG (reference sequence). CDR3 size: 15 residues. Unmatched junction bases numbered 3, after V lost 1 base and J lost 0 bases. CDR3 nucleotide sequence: TGTGCCTGGAGTGAGCGGGACTACTCCTACAATGAGCAGTTCTTC. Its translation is CAWSERDYSYNEQFF.

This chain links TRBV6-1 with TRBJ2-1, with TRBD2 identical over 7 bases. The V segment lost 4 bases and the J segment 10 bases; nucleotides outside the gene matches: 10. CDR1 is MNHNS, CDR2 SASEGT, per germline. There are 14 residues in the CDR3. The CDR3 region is CASSAGGIRFEQFF. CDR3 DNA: TGTGCCAGCAGTGCGGGAGGCATCCGGTTCGAGCAGTTCTTC.

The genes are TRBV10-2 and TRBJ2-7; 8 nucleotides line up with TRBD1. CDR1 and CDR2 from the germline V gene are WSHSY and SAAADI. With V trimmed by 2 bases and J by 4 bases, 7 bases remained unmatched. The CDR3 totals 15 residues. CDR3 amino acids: CASSEIRTGTYEQYF. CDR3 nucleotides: TGCGCCAGCAGTGAGATTAGGACAGGGACGTACGAGCAGTACTTC.

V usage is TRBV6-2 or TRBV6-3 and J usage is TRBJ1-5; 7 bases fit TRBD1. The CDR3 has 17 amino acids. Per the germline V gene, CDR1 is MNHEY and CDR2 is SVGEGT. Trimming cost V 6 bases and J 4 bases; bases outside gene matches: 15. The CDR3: CASSPILTGERNQPQHF. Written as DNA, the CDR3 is TGTGCCAGCAGCCCAATTCTAACAGGGGAGAGGAATCAGCCCCAGCATTTT.